A single TCR beta chain is shown here with its context. Time point given: newly diagnosed GD, antithyroid drugs for less than 3 months. RNA from PBMCs was the source of the TCR library. This entry is derived from a study of regulatory T cells in long-lasting Graves disease. Arm-PCR of CDR3 regions and iRepertoire HTBI primers were the basis on which TCR beta libraries were built. MiXCR was run by TCRdb on the multiplex PCR reads, yielding one entry per CDR3 protein. The repertoire consists of hundreds of thousands of distinct CDR3 sequences, with about 16% occurring once and the leading ten covering around a quarter. Separately, the same data were catalogued under a study of T cells in Graves' hyperthyroidism and ophthalmopathy. As reported in that work: A patient was excluded if there was uncontrolled infection, other autoimmune disease, pregnancy or lactation.

The clonotype comes from a middle-aged woman with Graves disease. The specimen was peripheral blood mononuclear cells (PBMCs), collected at new diagnosis, from a patient treated with antithyroid drugs.

CDR3 nucleotide sequence: TGCGCCAGCAGCACGGGACTAGCGGGGGGGCTGGATGAGCAGTTCTTC. It translates to CASSTGLAGGLDEQFF. The chain recombines TRBV5-1 with TRBJ2-1; 16 nucleotides match TRBD2. Looked up from germline, CDR1 is SGHRS and CDR2 is YFSETQ. The CDR3 is 16 amino acids. Trimming at V came to 4 bases and at J to 8 bases, leaving 6 bases not matched to a gene.